The 9 T cell receptor beta chains given below trace back to one sample, sequenced in a study of blood T cell repertoires in COVID-19. TCRdb's table, derived via immunoSEQ multiplex PCR, lists solely in-frame clones and lacks some. This table has about 68,000 clones, about 82% appearing once. Sequenced sample: peripheral blood. The receptors stem from a man over 45 with acute or convalescent COVID-19.

This clone appeared once. V gene TRBV10-2 combines with J gene TRBJ2-7; 10 bases are a match to TRBD1. This CDR3 comprises 14 residues. V gave up 5 bases and J gave up 4 bases; unmatched junction bases: 5. CDR1 and CDR2 (germline): WSHSY, SAAADI. CDR3 DNA: TGCGCCAGCAGTTCCGGGACAGGGGTTTACGAGCAGTACTTC. Its protein is CASSSGTGVYEQYF.

This clone has more than one count but fewer than ten. The genes are TRBV19 and TRBJ2-3; D may be TRBD1 (6 bases). Germline CDR1 LNHDA, CDR2 SQIVND (reference sequence). This CDR3 is built from 14 residues. Trimming removed 5 bases at V and 3 bases at J, with 12 bases between. The chain's CDR3 is CASSLLQGTDTQYF. CDR3 bases: TGTGCCAGTAGTTTGCTACAGGGAACAGATACGCAGTATTTT.

On this clone: At the DNA level, this CDR3 is encoded by other sequences in the same sample as well. The gene calls are TRBV11-3 and TRBJ1-1; 7 bases line up with TRBD1. This CDR3 contains 13 residues. CDR1 SGHNT and CDR2 YENEEA come from the germline V gene. Trimming took 1 base from V and 8 from J; bases not matched to a gene: 4. CDR3 bases: TGTGCCAGCAGCTTAGGGGGACAGTTCGAAGCTTTCTTT. This encodes CASSLGGQFEAFF.

This clone was detected once. This chain connects TRBV5-5 to TRBJ2-5, with 8 bases fitting TRBD2. The CDR3 extends over 17 amino acids. The J segment lost 5 bases and the V segment lost 0 bases, leaving 12 bases of the junction unmatched. Germline lookup yields CDR1 SGHKS and CDR2 YYEKEE (reference sequence). The CDR3 loop is CASSLGYGGATSETQYF. In DNA, the CDR3 is TGTGCCAGCAGCTTGGGGTACGGGGGGGCCACCTCGGAGACCCAGTACTTC.

The chain recombines TRBV5-6 with TRBJ2-5, with 7 bases fitting TRBD1. Germline-derived CDR1 and CDR2 are SGHDT and YYEEEE. Trimming at V came to 4 bases and at J to 2 bases, leaving 11 bases not matched to a gene. CDR3 length: 16 amino acids. The CDR3 loop reads CASSDRGRAGQETQYF. The CDR3 coding sequence is TGTGCCAGCAGCGATAGGGGGCGCGCAGGTCAAGAGACCCAGTACTTC.

A note on this clone: At the DNA level, this CDR3 is encoded by other sequences in the same sample as well. The V and J genes are TRBV6-5 and TRBJ1-6; TRBD1 matches at 9 bases. V lost 0 bases and J lost 6; bases outside the gene matches: 0. CDR1 is MNHEY and CDR2 is SVGAGI in the germline V gene. The CDR3 consists of 15 residues. The DNA of the CDR3 is TGTGCCAGCAGTTACTCGACAGGGGGTAATTCACCCCTCCACTTT. Translating gives CASSYSTGGNSPLHF.

The chain combines TRBV15 with TRBJ2-2; 7 nucleotides line up with TRBD2. The junction had 7 bases not matched to a gene; V was cut back by 1 base and J by 5 bases. The germline V gene has CDR1 LNHNV and CDR2 YYDKDF (reference sequence). CDR3 size: 16 residues. DNA for the CDR3: TGTGCCACCAGCAGAGTTGGGGGGGTATATACCGGGGAGCTGTTTTTT. Protein sequence: CATSRVGGVYTGELFF.

This sequence joins TRBV6-5 and TRBJ1-1, with 7 bases aligning to TRBD1. The V and J ends lost 2 bases and 5 bases, in that order; junction bases with no gene match: 5. From germline, CDR1 is MNHEY and CDR2 SVGAGI. This CDR3 has 14 amino acids. CDR3 sequence: CASSYRGRGTEAFF. DNA of the CDR3: TGTGCCAGCAGTTACAGGGGGCGTGGGACTGAAGCTTTCTTT.

This clone was seen a handful of times. The chain joins TRBV7-9 to TRBJ2-1; 9 nucleotides line up with TRBD2. Germline CDR1 and CDR2: SEHNR and FQNEAQ (reference sequence). This CDR3 is built from 12 residues. Trimming removed 5 bases from V and 9 bases from J; junction bases left unmatched: 2. CDR3 region: CASSLSGGEQFF. The DNA for the CDR3 is TGTGCCAGCAGCCTTAGCGGGGGTGAGCAGTTCTTC.